Below, 22 T cell receptor beta chains from the same sample are listed, as sequenced in a study of post-analysis software for immune sequencing data. Unique molecular identifiers were carried by the TCR beta cDNA libraries. Via MiXCR, TCRdb re-called the PCR reads, giving one row per CDR3 protein. The sample contains hundreds of thousands of distinct CDR3 sequences, roughly 29% of which appear only once. Study results and caveats: Comparison of patients with controls showed four or five TRBV segments more frequent in patients, TRBV5-6, TRBV5-1 and TRBV20-1 among them.

The antigens of these receptors remain unknown. The sequenced sample was blood. The receptors were gathered from a girl under 18 with multiple sclerosis.

This clonotype was detected only a few times. This chain links TRBV28 with TRBJ1-2; D call uncertain. This CDR3 contains 13 residues. With 3 bases removed from V and 2 bases from J, the gap between germline ends came to 7 bases. Germline V gene lookup returns CDR1 MDHEN and CDR2 SYDVKM. The CDR3 sequence is CASSFIGNYGYTF. The CDR3 DNA sequence: TGTGCCAGCAGTTTTATCGGAAACTATGGCTACACCTTC.

This clonotype was counted only a few times. This chain uses TRBV13 with TRBJ2-3; D may be TRBD2 (5 bases). Deletions cut 5 bases from V and 5 bases from J, with 8 bases between. This CDR3 is 12 amino acids long. Germline V lookup: CDR1 PRHDT, CDR2 FYEKMQ (reference sequence). In DNA form, the CDR3 reads TGTGCCAGCAGCGGCGGGCGAGATACGCAGTATTTT. Residues: CASSGGRDTQYF.

The V gene is TRBV3-1, the J gene TRBJ2-5; 7 bases are a match to TRBD2. This CDR3 comprises 16 residues. Germline-derived CDR1 and CDR2 are LGHDT and YNNKEL (reference sequence). V was clipped by 1 base and J by 5 bases; unmatched bases: 10. The CDR3 spells CASSQVLSMGGETQYF. CDR3 DNA: TGTGCCAGCAGCCAAGTTCTCTCCATGGGGGGGGAGACCCAGTACTTC.

The chain links TRBV5-6 to TRBJ2-6, with TRBD1 matching over 7 bases. Trimming at V came to 3 bases and at J to 2 bases, leaving 5 bases not matched to a gene. Germline V lookup: CDR1 SGHDT, CDR2 YYEEEE. The CDR3 is made up of 16 amino acids. CDR3: CASSSYRGPGANVLTF. For the CDR3, the DNA is TGTGCCAGCAGCTCATATAGGGGGCCTGGGGCCAACGTCCTGACTTTC.

This chain links TRBV2 with TRBJ1-2, with D perhaps matching TRBD1 (5 bases). The CDR3 is made up of 12 amino acids. V lost 4 bases to trimming and J lost 5 bases, with 8 bases between them. Germline CDR1 is SNHLY and CDR2 is FYNNEI. The CDR3 loop is CASSAGPYGYTF. CDR3 nucleotide sequence: TGTGCCAGCAGTGCAGGGCCTTATGGCTACACCTTC.

In this sample, this clonotype turned up once. The rearrangement uses TRBV5-8 and TRBJ1-4, with TRBD1 as a possible D gene (5 bases). The length of the CDR3 is 16 residues. The germline gives CDR1 SGHTS, CDR2 YDEGEE. Trimming removed 0 bases from V and 3 bases from J, with 12 bases in between. The CDR3 protein is CASSLGSGGSNEKLFF. The DNA of the CDR3 is TGTGCCAGCAGCTTGGGTTCCGGGGGTTCTAATGAAAAACTGTTTTTT.

The V and J genes are TRBV7-2 and TRBJ2-5; TRBD2 aligns across 15 bases. Germline values: CDR1 SGHTA, CDR2 FQGNSA. V lost 1 base, J lost 4 bases, and 7 bases stayed unmatched. This CDR3 spans 18 amino acids. CDR3 region: CASSLVGLAGGWGETQYF. CDR3 DNA: TGTGCCAGCAGCTTAGTGGGACTAGCGGGAGGCTGGGGAGAGACCCAGTACTTC.

This clonotype was observed a few times. The chain combines TRBV10-3 with TRBJ2-1, with D hard to call. The CDR3 loop spans 14 amino acids. CDR1 is ENHRY and CDR2 is SYGVKD in the germline V gene. Trimming removed 0 bases at V and 3 bases at J, with 6 bases between. CDR3 bases: TGTGCCATCAGTGAGTCAGACGGCTACAATGAGCAGTTCTTC. Amino acids: CAISESDGYNEQFF.

This clonotype came up a few times. The J gene is TRBJ1-2, the V gene TRBV20-1; perhaps TRBD1 as D (6 bases). The CDR3 runs to 13 residues. Germline CDR1 reads DFQATT; CDR2 reads SNEGSKA (reference sequence). Trimming removed 0 bases at V and 8 bases at J, with 13 bases between. The CDR3 coding sequence is TGCAGTGCTAGAGAGCGGGGGGCGGAGGGCTACACCTTC. It yields the protein CSARERGAEGYTF.

The rearrangement links TRBV20-1 to TRBJ1-1, with a weak D call TRBD1 (5 bases). The ends were cut back, 5 bases at V and 0 bases at J, with 13 bases in the middle. Germline loops: CDR1 DFQATT, CDR2 SNEGSKA (reference sequence). The CDR3 contains 14 residues. The CDR3: CSAPGGGLNTEAFF. CDR3 nucleotide sequence: TGCAGTGCTCCGGGGGGGGGTCTGAACACTGAAGCTTTCTTT.

There are a few counts of this clonotype. The chain combines TRBV5-1 with TRBJ2-4; 10 nucleotides align to TRBD1. The J segment lost 7 bases and the V segment lost 4 bases, leaving 14 bases of the junction unmatched. The CDR3 has 17 residues. Germline values: CDR1 SGHRS, CDR2 YFSETQ. CDR3 sequence reads: CASSRVLTGGQGNIQYF. The CDR3 coding sequence is TGCGCCAGCAGCCGCGTATTGACTGGGGGACAGGGGAACATTCAGTACTTC.

This chain links TRBV11-1 with TRBJ2-5; D call uncertain. Germline lookup yields CDR1 SGHAT and CDR2 FQDESV (reference sequence). Trimming stripped 5 bases from V and 3 bases from J, with 10 bases between. The CDR3 extends over 13 amino acids. The CDR3 DNA sequence: TGTGCCAGCAGCCCGTGGGCCGAAGAGACCCAGTACTTC. Translation: CASSPWAEETQYF.

The chain joins TRBV20-1 to TRBJ1-2; maybe TRBD1 (5 bases). V lost 0 bases, J lost 2 bases, and 7 bases lay in between. CDR3 length: 13 amino acids. Germline values: CDR1 DFQATT, CDR2 SNEGSKA (reference sequence). CDR3 sequence reads: CSARDSGNYGYTF. CDR3 nucleotides: TGCAGTGCTAGAGATTCAGGGAACTATGGCTACACCTTC.

This clonotype was counted a few times. This sequence joins TRBV28 and TRBJ2-7, with no clear D. The CDR3 sequence is 14 residues long. The V end lost 3 bases, the J end lost 6 bases, and 15 bases lay between the germline ends. Germline V gives CDR1 MDHEN, CDR2 SYDVKM. The CDR3 protein is CASSFGLLRLEQYF. Written as DNA, the CDR3 is TGTGCCAGCAGTTTTGGGCTACTTAGGCTCGAGCAGTACTTC.

The chain combines TRBV28 with TRBJ2-7, with 9 bases matching TRBD1. V gave up 5 bases and J gave up 5 bases; unmatched junction bases: 10. This CDR3 is 15 amino acids long. Germline CDR1 reads MDHEN; CDR2 reads SYDVKM. The CDR3 nucleotides are TGTGCCAGCAGTCCCTGGACAGGGGAGCGGAACGAGCAGTACTTC. Encoded protein: CASSPWTGERNEQYF.

The table lists this clonotype with a few counts. The chain has TRBV6-5 and TRBJ2-7; weak D call: TRBD2 (6 bases). There are 14 residues in the CDR3. Per the germline V gene, CDR1 is MNHEY and CDR2 is SVGAGI. Between the trimmed V and J ends, which lost 0 bases and 3 bases, there was a span of 9 bases. The CDR3 reads CASSYSMGGYEQYF. Here the CDR3 DNA reads TGTGCCAGCAGTTACTCGATGGGGGGCTACGAGCAGTACTTC.

The rearrangement joins TRBV6-5 to TRBJ2-1, with 7 bases identical to TRBD2. The CDR3 runs 18 residues. Germline CDR1 MNHEY, CDR2 SVGAGI. V was pared by 0 bases and J by 2 bases, with 10 bases of the junction left unmatched. The CDR3 nucleotides are TGTGCCAGCAGTTACTCGGGAAGCGAGGGAGGGCCCTACAATGAGCAGTTCTTC. It yields the protein CASSYSGSEGGPYNEQFF.

This chain uses TRBV7-2 with TRBJ2-4; D assignment may be TRBD1 or TRBD2 (5 bases each). The DNA end lines up better with TRBJ2-5; the J call may be wrong. Germline V gene data show CDR1 as SGHTA and CDR2 as FQGNSA. The CDR3 extends over 15 amino acids. The CDR3 DNA reads as TGTGCCAGCAGCCCCCCGGGACGGGCATGGGGGACCCAGTACTTC. Translating it yields CASSPPGRAWGTQYF.

V is TRBV2 and J is TRBJ2-4; no reliable D call. CDR1 and CDR2 (germline): SNHLY, FYNNEI. Between the trimmed V and J ends, which lost 3 bases and 1 base, there was a span of 7 bases. The CDR3 extends over 14 amino acids. DNA of the CDR3: TGTGCCAGCAGTGAGCCCCAGGCCAAAAACATTCAGTACTTC. Its protein is CASSEPQAKNIQYF.

This clonotype has a handful of counts. The rearrangement joins TRBV7-2 to TRBJ2-1; D unresolved. CDR1 and CDR2 (germline): SGHTA, FQGNSA. CDR3 length equals 14 residues. V was clipped by 2 bases and J by 3 bases, with 8 bases between them. CDR3 coding DNA: TGTGCCAGCAGCTTAATGCCGAACTACAATGAGCAGTTCTTC. The encoded protein is CASSLMPNYNEQFF. Looking up the rest from reference TRBV7-2 and TRBJ2-1 gives the full variable domain: GAGVSQSPSNKVTEKGKDVELRCDPISGHTALYWYRQSLGQGLEFLIYFQGNSAPDKSGLPSDRFSAERTGGSVSTLTIQRTQQEDSAVYLCASSLMPNYNEQFFGPGTRLTVL.

The chain employs TRBV5-5 and TRBJ2-7; D not resolved. V was pared by 4 bases and J by 4 bases, with 15 bases between. Germline CDR1 and CDR2: SGHKS and YYEKEE (reference sequence). This CDR3 region has 14 residues. CDR3 sequence (DNA): TGTGCCAGCAGCACCGGTGGGCGGCTATACGAGCAGTACTTC. This sequence encodes CASSTGGRLYEQYF.

This clonotype was seen more than once but under ten times. The chain couples TRBV29-1 to TRBJ1-2; D is possibly TRBD1 (5 bases). The length of the CDR3 is 14 residues. Germline V gene sequence: CDR1 SQVTM, CDR2 ANQGSEA. The V end lost 6 bases, the J end lost 5 bases, and 19 bases lay between the germline ends. As DNA, the CDR3 is TGCAGCGTGGGCGTGGGTAGGACATCTTATGGCTACACCTTC. Its translation is CSVGVGRTSYGYTF.